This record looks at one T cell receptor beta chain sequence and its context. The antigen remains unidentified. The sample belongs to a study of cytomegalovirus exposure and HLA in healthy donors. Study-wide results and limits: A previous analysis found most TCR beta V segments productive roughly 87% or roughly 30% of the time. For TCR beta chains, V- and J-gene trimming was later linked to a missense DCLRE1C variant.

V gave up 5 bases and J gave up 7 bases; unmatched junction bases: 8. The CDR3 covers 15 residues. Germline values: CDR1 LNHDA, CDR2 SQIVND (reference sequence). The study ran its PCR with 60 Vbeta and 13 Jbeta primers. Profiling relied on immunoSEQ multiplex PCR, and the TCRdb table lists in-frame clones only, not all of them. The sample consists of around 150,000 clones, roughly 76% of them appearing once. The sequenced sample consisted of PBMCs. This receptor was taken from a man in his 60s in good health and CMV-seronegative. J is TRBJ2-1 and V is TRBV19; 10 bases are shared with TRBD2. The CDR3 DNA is TGTGCCAGTAGTCCCTCGCCTAGCGGGAGTAATGAGCAGTTCTTC. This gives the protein CASSPSPSGSNEQFF.